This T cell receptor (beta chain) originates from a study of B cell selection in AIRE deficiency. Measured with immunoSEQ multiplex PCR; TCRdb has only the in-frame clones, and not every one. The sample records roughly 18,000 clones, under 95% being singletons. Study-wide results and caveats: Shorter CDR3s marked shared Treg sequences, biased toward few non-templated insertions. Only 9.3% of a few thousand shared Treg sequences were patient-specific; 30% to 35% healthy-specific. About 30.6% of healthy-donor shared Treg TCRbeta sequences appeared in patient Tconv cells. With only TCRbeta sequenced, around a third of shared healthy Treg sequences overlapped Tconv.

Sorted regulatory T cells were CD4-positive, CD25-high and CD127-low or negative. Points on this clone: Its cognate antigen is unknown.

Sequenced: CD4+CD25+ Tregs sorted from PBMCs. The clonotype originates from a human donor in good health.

CDR3 DNA: TGCGCCAGCAGCTTGGCTAACTATGGCTACACCTTC. As protein: CASSLANYGYTF. The chain links TRBV5-1 to TRBJ1-2; D is undetermined. Germline loops: CDR1 SGHRS, CDR2 YFSETQ. Trimming shortened V by 0 bases and J by 0 bases, and 0 bases separated the two germline ends. CDR3 length: 12 amino acids.